The TCR beta chain under discussion was sequenced for a study of blood T cell repertoires in COVID-19. V was pared by 2 bases and J by 4 bases, with 7 bases of the junction left unmatched. Per germline, CDR1 SGHTA and CDR2 FQGNSA. This CDR3 contains 15 residues. This clone was observed a single time. Here immunoSEQ multiplex PCR was the method, and the copy in TCRdb shows in-frame clones only, minus some. The table has a few hundred thousand clones, roughly 90% seen once. This clonotype originated in a woman in her 30s who had recovered from COVID-19. V usage is TRBV7-2 and J usage is TRBJ2-7; 8 positions match TRBD1. Sequencing was carried out using PBMCs or T cells enriched from blood (not recorded which). As DNA, the CDR3 is TGTGCCAGCAGCTTACAGGGGGCAAGTTTTTACGAGCAGTACTTC. Translated: CASSLQGASFYEQYF.